What follows describes a single TCR beta chain. Its specificity is unknown. No patient had autoimmune disease or received systemic immunosuppression. Trimming took off 4 bases at V and 13 bases at J, with 15 bases between the two ends. The CDR3 has 12 amino acids. CDR1 is SGDLS and CDR2 is YYNGEE in the germline V gene. Only in-frame clones appear in the TCRdb table, and some are missing; sequencing was by immunoSEQ multiplex PCR. The sample includes approximately 160,000 clones, approximately 94% of them seen just once. This sample was taken from a study of OX40 agonist ivuxolimab in advanced cancers. Study-level background: Ivuxolimab, an antibody acting as an agonist of OX40 (CD134), was used to treat patients. In this trial design, patients received ivuxolimab intravenously at 0.01 to 10 mg/kg every 2 weeks.

Study-level results: Dosing at 0.1 to 3.0 mg/kg was accompanied by clonal expansion of CD4+ and CD8+ blood T cells by week 6.

The sample was CD4+ or CD8+ T cells sorted from blood, taken in a trial of the OX40 agonist ivuxolimab. The chain uses TRBV9 and TRBJ2-1; D not certain. This receptor was obtained from an adult with an advanced solid tumor such as melanoma, head and neck, liver or kidney cancer. The CDR3 sequence: CASSSSRYRQFF. In nucleotides, the CDR3 is TGTGCCAGCAGCTCCTCGCGATACCGACAGTTCTTC.